The 18 T cell receptor beta chains below all came from one sample that was sequenced in a study of blood T cell repertoires in COVID-19. Sequencing was performed with immunoSEQ multiplex PCR; in TCRdb, only in-frame clones are kept and a portion is missing. The sample lists fewer than 120,000 clones; 75% to 80% were seen once. The sequenced sample was peripheral blood. The receptor source for this set is a woman older than 75 with active or convalescent COVID-19.

This chain connects TRBV6-5 to TRBJ2-5, with TRBD2 matching over 11 bases. The V gene's germline CDR1 is MNHEY and CDR2 SVGAGI. The CDR3 is made up of 14 amino acids. V lost 6 bases, J lost 2 bases, and 2 bases stayed unmatched. The CDR3 sequence is CASRRLAGQETQYF. DNA for the CDR3: TGTGCCAGCAGGAGACTAGCGGGACAAGAGACCCAGTACTTC.

This chain connects TRBV28 to TRBJ2-7, with 9 bases identical to TRBD2. The CDR3 extends over 16 amino acids. Trimming cost V 5 bases and J 1 base; bases outside gene matches: 9. The V gene's germline CDR1 is MDHEN and CDR2 SYDVKM. CDR3: CASSTQTSGPSYEQYF. CDR3 bases: TGTGCCAGCAGTACCCAAACTAGCGGGCCATCCTACGAGCAGTACTTC. The full variable domain, rest sourced from reference TRBV28 and TRBJ2-7, is DVKVTQSSRYLVKRTGEKVFLECVQDMDHENMFWYRQDPGLGLRLIYFSYDVKMKEKGDIPEGYSVSREKKERFSLILESASTNQTSMYLCASSTQTSGPSYEQYFGPGTRLTVT.

The chain has TRBV9 and TRBJ2-7, with 7 bases fitting TRBD2. V dropped 2 bases and J dropped 2; count of bases not matched to a gene: 4. CDR1 is SGDLS, CDR2 YYNGEE, per germline. This CDR3 has 14 residues. The CDR3, as DNA: TGTGCCAGCAGCGTCACTAGCGACCCCTACGAGCAGTACTTC. This codes for CASSVTSDPYEQYF.

The chain links TRBV4-1 to TRBJ2-1; 7 bases fit TRBD1. The CDR3 runs 15 residues. The V gene's germline CDR1 is MGHRA and CDR2 YSYEKL. Trimming took 1 base from V and 8 from J; bases not matched to a gene: 8. CDR3 DNA: TGCGCCAGCAGCCAAGTCTCAGGGGGTGGGTATGAGCAGTTCTTC. This translates into CASSQVSGGGYEQFF.

The DNA of the CDR3 is TGTGCCAGCAGTTACTTGCCGGGAGGTTTAACCGGGGAGCTGTTTTTT. Its protein is CASSYLPGGLTGELFF. The genes are TRBV6-5 and TRBJ2-2; 7 bases fit TRBD2. The junction had 7 bases not matched to a gene; V was cut back by 1 base and J by 5 bases. The germline V gene has CDR1 MNHEY and CDR2 SVGAGI. CDR3 size: 16 residues.

The chain joins TRBV19 to TRBJ2-1, with 11 bases lining up with TRBD2. The CDR3 totals 14 residues. Per germline, CDR1 LNHDA and CDR2 SQIVND (reference sequence). J was trimmed by 8 bases and V by 5 bases; bases with no gene match: 5. The CDR3 DNA reads as TGTGCCAGTAGTCCCCGGACTAGCGGGTATGAGCAGTTCTTC. It codes for CASSPRTSGYEQFF.

The rearrangement uses TRBV2 and TRBJ2-2; 10 bases map to TRBD1. The CDR3 spans 16 residues. Trimming took 5 bases from V and 0 from J; bases not matched to a gene: 3. Germline V gene data show CDR1 as SNHLY and CDR2 as FYNNEI. CDR3 DNA sequence: TGTGCCAGCAGTCGACAGGGGGCCTCGAACACCGGGGAGCTGTTTTTT. Translating gives CASSRQGASNTGELFF.

The chain employs TRBV5-1 and TRBJ2-5; TRBD2 agrees at 11 bases. The germline V gene encodes CDR1 SGHRS and CDR2 YFSETQ. The ends lost 1 base at V and 3 bases at J; junction bases unmatched: 5. The CDR3 runs 16 residues. The CDR3 bases are TGCGCCAGCAGCTTGCGTCCGGGACTAGCGGAAGAGACCCAGTACTTC. This gives the protein CASSLRPGLAEETQYF.

The genes are TRBV4-2 and TRBJ1-1; possible D gene TRBD1, 6 bases. Germline assignment: CDR1 LGHNA and CDR2 YNFKEQ. The V gene lost 4 bases and the J gene lost 7 bases, with 13 bases spanning the gap. The CDR3 totals 13 residues. CDR3 nucleotide sequence: TGTGCCAGCAGCCGACAACAGGGCCTTGAAGCTTTCTTT. It codes for CASSRQQGLEAFF.

The table lists this clone with a few counts. The V gene is TRBV5-1, the J gene TRBJ2-1, with D possibly being TRBD1 (6 bases). The CDR3 is made up of 15 amino acids. From germline, CDR1 is SGHRS and CDR2 YFSETQ. Trimming removed 1 base at V and 3 bases at J, with 11 bases between. CDR3 loop: CASSLQMTGYNEQFF. The CDR3 coding sequence is TGCGCCAGCAGCTTGCAAATGACAGGCTACAATGAGCAGTTCTTC.

The CDR3 loop reads CSVGLAYYNEQFF. The CDR3 nucleotides read TGCAGCGTGGGACTAGCGTACTACAATGAGCAGTTCTTC. V usage is TRBV29-1 and J usage is TRBJ2-1; 10 positions agree with TRBD2. The germline CDR1 and CDR2 sequences are SQVTM and ANQGSEA. This CDR3 spans 13 amino acids. V shed 6 bases and J 3 bases; nucleotides not matched to a gene: 2.

This chain uses TRBV5-4 with TRBJ1-4; no clear D gene. V lost 2 bases, J lost 0 bases, and 5 bases lay in between. The CDR3 spans 14 residues. Germline V gives CDR1 SGHNT, CDR2 YYREEE (reference sequence). The CDR3 DNA reads as TGTGCCAGCAGCTTAGACACAACTAATGAAAAACTGTTTTTT. Translating it yields CASSLDTTNEKLFF.

The rearrangement uses TRBV11-1 and TRBJ2-2; 9 bases map to TRBD2. The CDR3 is 14 residues long. V was clipped by 5 bases and J by 5 bases; unmatched bases: 3. Germline CDR1 and CDR2: SGHAT and FQDESV (reference sequence). CDR3: CASSLSGSTGELFF. CDR3 nucleotides: TGTGCCAGCAGCCTTAGCGGGAGTACCGGGGAGCTGTTTTTT.

This chain uses TRBV28 with TRBJ2-1, with 12 bases fitting TRBD2. From germline, CDR1 is MDHEN and CDR2 SYDVKM. With 4 bases clipped from V and 3 bases from J, the junction kept 4 bases outside the gene matches. This CDR3 has 16 amino acids. CDR3 in DNA: TGTGCCAGCAGTTCAACTAGCGGGAGGTTCTACAATGAGCAGTTCTTC. Residues: CASSSTSGRFYNEQFF.

The V gene is TRBV28, the J gene TRBJ2-1; D may be TRBD2 (6 bases). Trimming stripped 1 base from V and 4 bases from J, with 14 bases between. Germline V gives CDR1 MDHEN, CDR2 SYDVKM. CDR3 size: 16 residues. CDR3 bases: TGTGCCAGCAGTTTATATTCGGGACTCGAGTACAATGAGCAGTTCTTC. This translates into CASSLYSGLEYNEQFF.

V gene TRBV5-6 combines with J gene TRBJ2-6; 7 nucleotides agree with TRBD2. Germline CDR1 and CDR2: SGHDT and YYEEEE. The CDR3 covers 15 residues. J gave up 2 bases and V 3 bases, and 2 bases lay outside the gene matches. CDR3 loop: CASSWGGPGANVLTF. In DNA form, the CDR3 reads TGTGCCAGCAGCTGGGGAGGGCCTGGGGCCAACGTCCTGACTTTC.

The rearrangement joins TRBV4-1 to TRBJ2-3; the match to TRBD2 covers 7 bases. This CDR3 has 16 amino acids. The V and J ends lost 4 bases and 4 bases, in that order; junction bases with no gene match: 11. Germline CDR1 is MGHRA and CDR2 is YSYEKL. The CDR3 is CASSRSGAGVPDTQYF. CDR3 sequence (DNA): TGCGCCAGCAGCCGATCCGGGGCGGGAGTCCCAGATACGCAGTATTTT.

In its sample, this clone was seen a few times. The chain carries TRBV7-9 and TRBJ2-1; 7 bases map to TRBD2. CDR3 length equals 14 residues. Losses at the gene ends were 6 bases for V and 9 bases for J; bases not matched to a gene: 11. Germline V CDR1 and CDR2: SEHNR, FQNEAQ (reference sequence). CDR3 bases: TGTGCCAGCAGTAGGGGAGGGAGACTCGGTGAGCAGTTCTTC. Translation: CASSRGGRLGEQFF.